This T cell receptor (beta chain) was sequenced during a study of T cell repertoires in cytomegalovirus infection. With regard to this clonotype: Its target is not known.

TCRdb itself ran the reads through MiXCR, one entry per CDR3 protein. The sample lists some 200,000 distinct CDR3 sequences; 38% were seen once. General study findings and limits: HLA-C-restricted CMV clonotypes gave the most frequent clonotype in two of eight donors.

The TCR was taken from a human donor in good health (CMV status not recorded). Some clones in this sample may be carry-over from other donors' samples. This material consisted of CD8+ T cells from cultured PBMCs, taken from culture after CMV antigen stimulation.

In DNA form, the CDR3 reads TGTGCCAGCAGTGATAGGGGGACAGGCTACACTGAAGCTTTCTTT. This codes for CASSDRGTGYTEAFF. The chain uses TRBV27 and TRBJ1-1; TRBD1 aligns across 8 bases. Looked up from germline, CDR1 is MNHEY and CDR2 is SMNVEV (reference sequence). This CDR3 has 15 residues. The V gene end was trimmed by 5 bases and the J gene end by 3 bases; junction bases not matched to a gene: 8.